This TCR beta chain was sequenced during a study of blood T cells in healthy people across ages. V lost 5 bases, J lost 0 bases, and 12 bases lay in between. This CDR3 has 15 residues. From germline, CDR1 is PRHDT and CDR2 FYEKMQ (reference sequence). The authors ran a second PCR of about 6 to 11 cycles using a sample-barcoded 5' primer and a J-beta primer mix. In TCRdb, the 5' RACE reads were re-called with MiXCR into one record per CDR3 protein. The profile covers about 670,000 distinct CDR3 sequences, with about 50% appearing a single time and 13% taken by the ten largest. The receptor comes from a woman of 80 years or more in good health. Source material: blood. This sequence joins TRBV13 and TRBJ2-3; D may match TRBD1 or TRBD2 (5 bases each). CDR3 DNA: TGTGCCAGCAGCCCCCGGGACGGGAGCACAGATACGCAGTATTTT. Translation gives CASSPRDGSTDTQYF.